This TCR beta chain was captured in a study of cytomegalovirus exposure and HLA in healthy donors (dated by TCRdb to about 2017). In terms of the full investigation: An earlier analysis of 587 of the donors reported 250 to 350 Gb of sequence data and roughly 120 million unique TCR beta sequences obtained from roughly 170 million T cells. An early release that covered some 640 HLA-typed donors contained about 290 gigabases of sequencing data and tens of millions of unique TCR sequences. Of the 350 to 400 genotyped donors, roughly 85% fell in the genetic ancestry cluster associated with self-reported Caucasian donors. The study was designed to test whether signatures of past pathogen exposure could be identified by cataloging public T cell receptors. Using immunosequencing, the study profiled T cell repertoires from approximately 700 subjects and related those repertoires to cytomegalovirus serostatus. Besides the first cohort of approximately 710 subjects, a separate validation cohort made up of roughly 120 different subjects was used. To predict cytomegalovirus infection status, the study brought together high-throughput TCR immunosequencing, statistical association of individual TCRs with disease status, and machine learning. In a later analysis, previously published TCR beta repertoires from 600 to 850 donors were re-analyzed and high-resolution HLA genotyping was added so that TCR occurrence patterns could be studied. Rather than drawing on any new phenotypic data, the later analysis identified candidate immune exposures from TCR beta sequences and the way those sequences occurred across donors. In an earlier analysis of 587 of the donors, high-throughput TCR beta sequencing was used to judge whether each TCR beta V gene segment behaved as functional or pseudogenic. Donor age, sex, ethnicity and CMV serostatus were collected together with the repertoire data. A later genetic analysis used genome-wide SNP genotypes for about three fifths of the 666 donors, treating that subset as a discovery cohort. All discovery cohort repertoires had been generated on a single sequencing platform. HLA typing covered class I and class II loci at four-digit resolution. The number of typed donors differed by locus: about 629-640 for A, B, C, DRB1 and DQB1; 522 for DQA1; 606 for DPA1; and some 470 for DPB1. Because of strong linkage in the cohort, four to six DR-DQ haplotypes were treated as single units for association and clustering. Among over 350 genotyped donors of the cohort, an average of around 240,000 unique TCR beta nucleotide sequences were sequenced per donor, around 20% of them non-productive.

Overall study outcomes, separate from this receptor: The only immune exposure information available for the cohort was CMV serostatus. The 87-base-pair reads could not distinguish some IMGT-functional V segments, including TRBV6-2 and TRBV6-3, so those segments were excluded. In a later analysis, the rate of TCR association differed among HLA loci, with DRB1 alleles having the most associated TCRs and HLA-C alleles having the fewest. A later genetic analysis reported fewer N-insertions in productive TCRs among donors in an Asian-associated ancestry cluster than the roughly 700-donor mean. Specific HLA alleles were associated with 16,951 TCR beta sequences at a false discovery rate of 0.05 in a later analysis. A later genetic analysis associated a missense DCLRE1C variant with V-gene and J-gene trimming of TCR beta chains, and an independent cohort replicated the association. Sequencing depth was assumed to be roughly uniform across donors in the presence/absence analyses, though that assumption may not hold. Some 15 rarely observed V segments, including chromosome 9 orphons, were excluded from the earlier analysis of approximately 500 of the donors because counts were too low. Only TCR beta chains were sequenced in this cohort, and the absence of alpha or paired-chain data limited detectable features. An earlier analysis of around 600 of the donors showed that most TCR beta V segments appeared in productive rearrangements either about 87% or about 30% of the time, which broadly matched IMGT annotations. HLA typing was unavailable for some donors at each locus, so association tests used only the typed subset. In a later analysis, most CMV-associated TCR beta chains were found to appear HLA-restricted, with HLA associations seemingly driven largely by CMV exposure. In both the original and validation cohorts, the classifier was reported to diagnose cytomegalovirus status with high specificity and sensitivity. When HLA alleles, especially DR and DQ, strongly co-occurred, attributing TCR associations to individual alleles was difficult. According to a later analysis, parvovirus B19, influenza, CMV and Epstein-Barr virus appeared linked to several top co-occurrence clusters. The sequencing pipeline was judged likely to have produced a cluster of highly shared sequence variants as a technical artifact. Most TCR sequences were observed very rarely across donors, whereas some public TCRs were present in many individuals. A further reported finding was that TCR beta sequences accurately predicted the HLA-A and HLA-B alleles for most subjects in the first cohort. A few of the identified cytomegalovirus-associated TCR beta chains were confirmed in vitro to be specific for cytomegalovirus antigens. The study gave a list of around 170 TCR beta chains associated with cytomegalovirus. The authors suggested that the approach could potentially be extended to other disease states and immunological phenotypes. Correlated functional status among segregating V segments might reflect linkage disequilibrium, but an unknown experimental factor could not be ruled out. In a later analysis, HLA-associated TCR beta chains were found to be more clonally expanded and to have lower generation probabilities than equally common non-associated chains.

The cohort comprised some 680 healthy bone marrow donors. Cohort members were all nominally healthy when sampled, although unrecorded immune exposures were likely present. The donor was CMV seropositive and was included in the group of 250 to 350 seropositive cohort members. Every donor gave a peripheral blood sample, and the peripheral blood mononuclear cells from that sample were used for TCR beta sequencing. The Qiagen DNeasy Blood Extraction Kit was used to extract genomic DNA from the blood cell samples. Library preparation was by the immunoSEQ multiplex PCR assay. For the multiplex PCR, a mixture combining 60 forward primers for TCR Vbeta segments and 13 reverse primers for TCR Jbeta segments was used. The CDR3 region of rearranged TCR beta genes was amplified from genomic DNA by a multiplex PCR assay. The Illumina HiSeq System was used to sequence the amplified TCR beta libraries as 87-base-pair reads. The original pipeline was this. In a later analysis, some 80 million unique TCR beta chains were counted across the 650 to 700 repertoires, and roughly 9.9 million of these chains were shared by at least two donors. Raw reads were error-corrected and collapsed into unique sequences by a nearest-neighbor algorithm in which closely related sequences were merged to remove PCR and sequencing errors. To assign V, D and J gene segments, CDR3 sequences were aligned to IMGT reference sequences. For a sequence to be retained, at least a six-nucleotide match to both a V gene segment and a J gene segment was required. A rearrangement counted as productive if the CDR3 had no stop codons and remained in frame with V and J, and every other rearrangement counted as non-productive. CDR3 was defined by IMGT convention, running from the second conserved V-encoded cysteine to the conserved J-encoded phenylalanine. The earlier analysis of fewer than 700 of the donors excluded sequences that lacked an unambiguous match to a single V gene segment. In an earlier analysis of several hundred of the donors, V segments were called functional above 56.7% productive rearrangements and were called segregating when the between-donor standard deviation exceeded 5%. A statistical classification framework was built for diagnosing cytomegalovirus status from the catalog of TCR beta chain sequences. V and J gene assignment, in a later analysis, came from comparing TCR nucleotide sequences with IMGT/GENE-DB human TR gene sequences. In a later analysis, CDR3 sequences and most-parsimonious VDJ recombination scenarios were assigned using the TCRdist pipeline. In a later analysis, each TCR beta chain was defined by its CDR3 amino acid sequence together with its V-gene family, and reads lacking a unique V-gene family were excluded. To address suspected cross-contamination and a sequencing artifact, a later analysis removed roughly 580 highly shared, low-generation-probability nucleotide sequences. A later analysis calculated a clonal expansion index for each public chain from normalized within-repertoire ranks of inferred template counts. Generation probabilities in a later analysis came from a VDJ recombination model fitted to out-of-frame rearrangements, and those results were checked against IGoR. A later analysis scored TCR-TCR, TCR-HLA and TCR-CMV co-occurrence with hypergeometric tests, applying a repertoire-size bias correction to TCR pairs. To estimate false discovery rates, a later analysis permuted the HLA or CMV assignments 20 times. In a later analysis, co-occurring TCRs were grouped using DBSCAN, and TCRdist sequence similarity was added for clustering within HLA-allele-positive subsets. For co-occurrence clustering, repertoires with fewer than 30,000 or more than 120,000 public chains were excluded, along with several repertoires with anomalous nucleotide sharing. Imported from immuneACCESS, the table was reduced by TCRdb to in-frame sequences with V and J called. These copies leave out some clones; in studies compared against another copy, an unresolved V gene accounts for under half, and the cause of the remainder is not known. V, J and clone size are taken as reported in that table, and D and trimming were inferred from the DNA itself. Here the sample has about 150,000 clones; about 76% occur a single time. The ten largest clones represent less than 8.5% of the sample.

The CDR3 spans 16 residues, from the cysteine through the phenylalanine. CDR3 DNA only is kept here, 48 bases in frame from base 1. The germline V gene provides CDR1 SNHLY and CDR2 FYNNEI. V sheds 8 bases and J sheds 0 bases, leaving 16 bases between their ends. Points on this clone: Its antigen specificity is not known. No quality values exist for individual bases; no much larger clone is one base distant.

The sample was PBMCs. This chain is built from TRBV2 and TRBJ1-4; the D gene is perhaps TRBD1, on 6 matching bases. The TCR originated in a young man in good health and CMV-seropositive. This receptor carries the CDR3 CASVADSAATNEKLFF. The DNA reads as follows: TGTGCCAGCGTTGCGGACAGCGCTGCAACTAATGAAAAACTGTTTTTT.